Shown below are 17 T cell receptor beta chains from a single sample sequenced in a study of blood T cell repertoires in COVID-19. Sequencing was performed with immunoSEQ multiplex PCR; in TCRdb, only in-frame clones are kept and a portion is missing. Of some 200,000 clones listed, approximately 79% are singletons. The sample comprised peripheral blood. The receptors shown here come from a man aged 30 to 39 with active or convalescent COVID-19.

The chain is built from TRBV5-4 and TRBJ2-3; D ambiguous. The CDR3 extends over 12 amino acids. From germline, CDR1 is SGHNT and CDR2 YYREEE (reference sequence). Deletions cut 1 base from V and 4 bases from J, with 4 bases between. CDR3 nucleotides: TGTGCCAGCAGCTTGCGAGCAGATACGCAGTATTTT. It codes for CASSLRADTQYF.

This sequence joins TRBV15 and TRBJ1-1; 9 bases map to TRBD1. J was trimmed by 4 bases and V by 3 bases; bases with no gene match: 9. This CDR3 region has 16 residues. Germline CDR1 reads LNHNV; CDR2 reads YYDKDF (reference sequence). CDR3 DNA: TGTGCCACCAGCAGGCCCCGGGACAGGGAACGCACTGAAGCTTTCTTT. Its translation: CATSRPRDRERTEAFF.

This clone was detected only once. The J gene is TRBJ2-1, the V gene TRBV28; D possibly corresponds to TRBD1 (5 bases). V shed 2 bases and J shed 7 bases, with 6 bases lying between them. This CDR3 comprises 12 residues. CDR1 and CDR2 (germline): MDHEN, SYDVKM. CDR3 bases: TGTGCCAGCAGTTTAGGGGCGAATGAGCAGTTCTTC. Amino acid sequence: CASSLGANEQFF.

CDR3 amino acids: CASSFTSGSSGTGELFF. The DNA of the CDR3 is TGTGCCAGCAGCTTCACTAGCGGGAGTAGTGGCACCGGGGAGCTGTTTTTT. The chain uses TRBV7-8 and TRBJ2-2; 11 nucleotides line up with TRBD2. Trimming at V came to 3 bases and at J to 4 bases, leaving 7 bases not matched to a gene. Per the germline V gene, CDR1 is SGHVS and CDR2 is FQNEAQ. CDR3 length: 17 amino acids. Using reference TRBV7-8 and TRBJ2-2 for the parts outside the CDR3, the full variable domain is GAGVSQSPRYKVAKRGQDVALRCDPISGHVSLFWYQQALGQGPEFLTYFQNEAQLDKSGLPSDRFFAERPEGSVSTLKIQRTQQEDSAVYLCASSFTSGSSGTGELFFGEGSRLTVL.

The chain joins TRBV6-5 to TRBJ1-2; 10 bases agree with TRBD1. This CDR3 is built from 13 residues. Trimming removed 8 bases from V and 3 bases from J; junction bases left unmatched: 3. The germline V gene encodes CDR1 MNHEY and CDR2 SVGAGI. CDR3 region: CASGTGVDYGYTF. In DNA form, the CDR3 reads TGTGCCAGCGGGACAGGGGTCGACTATGGCTACACCTTC.

This chain uses TRBV5-1 with TRBJ2-3; TRBD1 is a possible D gene (6 bases). Trimming left V 4 bases short and J 0 bases short, with 9 bases between. The CDR3 loop spans 14 amino acids. The germline CDR1 and CDR2 sequences are SGHRS and YFSETQ. CDR3 nucleotide sequence: TGCGCCAGCAGCGCCGGACAGAGCACAGATACGCAGTATTTT. Translating it yields CASSAGQSTDTQYF.

The table lists this clone with a count of one. The V call is TRBV19, the J call TRBJ2-5; 7 bases align to TRBD2. The V and J ends lost 11 bases and 5 bases, in that order; junction bases with no gene match: 5. This CDR3 is built from 11 residues. Germline V gene data show CDR1 as LNHDA and CDR2 as SQIVND (reference sequence). The CDR3, as DNA: TGTGCCGTCAGGGAGGGGGAGACCCAGTACTTC. Its translation is CAVREGETQYF.

This clone is a singleton in its sample. This chain connects TRBV19 to TRBJ1-4; tentative D call: TRBD1 (5 bases). Trimming cost V 1 base and J 4 bases, with 7 bases left between them. CDR1 and CDR2 from the germline V gene are LNHDA and SQIVND (reference sequence). This CDR3 comprises 14 residues. In DNA, the CDR3 is TGTGCCAGTAGTATAGTAGGGGATAATGAAAAACTGTTTTTT. This encodes CASSIVGDNEKLFF.

This clone was counted a few times. The chain links TRBV10-3 to TRBJ2-3; 8 bases match TRBD2. Germline CDR1 ENHRY, CDR2 SYGVKD. The CDR3 length is 17 residues. Trimming removed 4 bases from V and 0 bases from J; junction bases left unmatched: 9. The CDR3 DNA is TGTGCCATCAGTGTAGCAGCGGGGGCCTCTAGCACAGATACGCAGTATTTT. Its translation is CAISVAAGASSTDTQYF.

The rearrangement uses TRBV4-3 and TRBJ2-1; 8 bases agree with TRBD2. The CDR3 is made up of 16 amino acids. Germline V gene data show CDR1 as LGHNA and CDR2 as YSLEER. V shed 4 bases, J shed 2 bases, and the junction held 7 bases outside the gene matches. CDR3 sequence reads: CASSLGAGGTYNEQFF. Here the CDR3 DNA reads TGCGCCAGCAGCCTAGGGGCGGGAGGAACCTACAATGAGCAGTTCTTC.

This chain links TRBV28 with TRBJ1-2; 8 bases align to TRBD1. Germline loops: CDR1 MDHEN, CDR2 SYDVKM. The V and J ends lost 8 bases and 1 base, in that order; junction bases with no gene match: 9. This CDR3 has 15 amino acids. The CDR3 nucleotides read TGTGCCAGCGGTACGACAGGGGAAGGTAACTATGGCTACACCTTC. As protein: CASGTTGEGNYGYTF.

V is TRBV30 and J is TRBJ1-3; D is ambiguous. V was shortened by 2 bases and J by 0 bases, with 5 bases between the two germline ends. The CDR3 runs 13 residues. The germline CDR1 and CDR2 sequences are GTSNPN and SVGIG (reference sequence). The CDR3 protein is CAWSPYSGNTIYF. The CDR3 DNA reads as TGTGCCTGGAGTCCTTACTCTGGAAACACCATATATTTT.

The V and J genes are TRBV4-1 and TRBJ1-5, with D perhaps TRBD1 (5 bases). Per germline, CDR1 MGHRA and CDR2 YSYEKL. V was cut by 3 bases and J by 4 bases, with 13 bases left in between. The CDR3 is 15 amino acids. CDR3 sequence reads: CASSHGQGMNQPQHF. CDR3 nucleotides: TGCGCCAGCAGCCACGGGCAGGGAATGAATCAGCCCCAGCATTTT.

This clone was observed a few times. V and J are TRBV18 and TRBJ2-2; D unresolved. This CDR3 is built from 13 residues. V was clipped by 6 bases and J by 5 bases, with 10 bases between them. From germline, CDR1 is KGHSH and CDR2 LQKENI. The CDR3 nucleotides read TGTGCCAGCTCCATTACCGGGACCGGGGAGCTGTTTTTT. Translated, it gives CASSITGTGELFF.

The V gene is TRBV30, the J gene TRBJ1-3; 7 nucleotides line up with TRBD1. The V gene end was trimmed by 4 bases and the J gene end by 9 bases; junction bases not matched to a gene: 9. This CDR3 contains 13 residues. Germline-derived CDR1 and CDR2 are GTSNPN and SVGIG (reference sequence). The CDR3 is CAWIGQAVGTIYF. DNA for the CDR3: TGTGCCTGGATCGGACAGGCAGTGGGCACCATATATTTT.

This rearrangement joins TRBV10-3 to TRBJ2-2, with a tentative D call TRBD1 (6 bases). Trimming left V 3 bases short and J 5 bases short, with 10 bases between. This CDR3 region has 14 residues. Germline CDR1 is ENHRY and CDR2 is SYGVKD. The DNA for the CDR3 is TGTGCCATCAGTGATCCTAGGGGGACCGGGGAGCTGTTTTTT. This encodes CAISDPRGTGELFF.

The rearrangement uses TRBV7-8 and TRBJ2-6, with TRBD1 matching over 8 bases. This CDR3 contains 15 residues. In germline, CDR1 is SGHVS, CDR2 FQNEAQ. Unmatched junction bases numbered 3, after V lost 5 bases and J lost 3 bases. CDR3 sequence reads: CASSRDRGGANVLTF. The CDR3 bases are TGTGCCAGCAGCCGAGACAGGGGTGGGGCCAACGTCCTGACTTTC.